This T cell receptor (beta chain) derives from a study of cytomegalovirus exposure and HLA in healthy donors. The overall study: In a later analysis, the 130 or so validation repertoires were reported to have used the same platform as the roughly 600 first-cohort repertoires.

This table comes from immunoSEQ multiplex PCR, and its TCRdb copy is limited to in-frame clones, with some not included. The table includes roughly 70,000 clones, approximately 96% detected once. The CDR3 has 15 residues. V lost 5 bases, J lost 3 bases, and 13 bases lay in between. Looked up from germline, CDR1 is SEHNR and CDR2 is FQNEAQ (reference sequence). The sample consisted of PBMCs. This clonotype was sampled from a man between 18 and 29 years old in good health and CMV-seronegative. This sequence joins TRBV7-9 and TRBJ1-4; no clear D gene. CDR3 protein: CASSRTQNSNEKLFF. The CDR3 bases are TGTGCCAGCAGCCGAACACAGAACTCTAATGAAAAACTGTTTTTT.